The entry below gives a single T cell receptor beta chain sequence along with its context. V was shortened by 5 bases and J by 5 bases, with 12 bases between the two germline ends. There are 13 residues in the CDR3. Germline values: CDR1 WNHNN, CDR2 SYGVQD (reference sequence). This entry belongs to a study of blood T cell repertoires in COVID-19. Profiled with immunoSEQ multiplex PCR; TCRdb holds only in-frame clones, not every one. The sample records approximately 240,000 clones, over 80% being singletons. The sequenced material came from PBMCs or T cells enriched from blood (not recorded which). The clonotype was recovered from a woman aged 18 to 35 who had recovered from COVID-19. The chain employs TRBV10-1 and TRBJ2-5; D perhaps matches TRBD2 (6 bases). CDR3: CASSPPGEETQYF. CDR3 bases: TGCGCCAGCAGTCCACCGGGAGAGGAGACCCAGTACTTC.